The 30 T cell receptor beta chains reported below all come from one sample, sequenced in a study of T-cell memory formation after mild COVID-19. TCRdb recomputed calls from the 5' RACE reads with MiXCR, one row per CDR3 protein. The table lists fewer than 550,000 distinct CDR3 sequences, approximately 20% of them singletons. The specimen was PBMCs or a T cell subset sorted from them (not recorded which). Receptors originate from an adult woman who had mild COVID-19 (a few samples of this study predate the infection). Cell type and time point are not known.

The J gene is TRBJ2-7, the V gene TRBV7-6, with 8 bases identical to TRBD2. V was pared by 5 bases and J by 0 bases, with 12 bases of the junction left unmatched. The CDR3 is 17 amino acids. Per germline, CDR1 SGHVS and CDR2 FNYEAQ. The CDR3 region is CASSPRRGGRISYEQYF. The CDR3, as DNA: TGTGCCAGCAGCCCGAGACGCGGCGGGAGGATCTCCTACGAGCAGTACTTC.

A few counts support this clonotype. The chain joins TRBV11-3 to TRBJ2-1, with 11 bases fitting TRBD2. Unmatched junction bases numbered 19, after V lost 2 bases and J lost 4 bases. The CDR3 has 21 residues. CDR1 is SGHNT, CDR2 YENEEA, per germline. The CDR3 spells CASSLTARGVRLAGPYNEQFF. Written as DNA, the CDR3 is TGTGCCAGCAGCTTAACCGCCCGTGGGGTCCGACTAGCGGGACCGTACAATGAGCAGTTCTTC.

This clonotype came up a few times. V usage is TRBV7-3 and J usage is TRBJ2-5; 8 bases map to TRBD1. This CDR3 contains 14 residues. After removal of 5 bases from V and 5 bases from J, the junction contained 7 bases not matched to a gene. Germline loops: CDR1 SGHTA, CDR2 FQGTGA. CDR3 sequence: CASSATGVRETQYF. The CDR3, as DNA: TGTGCCAGCAGCGCGACAGGGGTGCGGGAGACCCAGTACTTC.

This clonotype showed up just a few times. The chain carries TRBV12-5 and TRBJ1-1, with a weak D call TRBD1 (5 bases). Per the germline V gene, CDR1 is LGHNT and CDR2 is FRNRAP. V was shortened by 0 bases and J by 2 bases, with 13 bases between the two germline ends. This CDR3 has 16 residues. In nucleotides, the CDR3 is TGTGCTAGTGGTTTGGTACGGTTCGGGGCCAACACTGAAGCTTTCTTT. It translates to CASGLVRFGANTEAFF. The full variable domain, completed using reference TRBV12-5 and TRBJ1-1, is DARVTQTPRHKVTEMGQEVTMRCQPILGHNTVFWYRQTMMQGLELLAYFRNRAPLDDSGMPKDRFSAEMPDATLATLKIQPSEPRDSAVYFCASGLVRFGANTEAFFGQGTRLTVV.

This chain uses TRBV5-1 with TRBJ2-3; D is perhaps TRBD1 or TRBD2 (5 bases each). The V gene's germline CDR1 is SGHRS and CDR2 YFSETQ. The CDR3 spans 16 residues. V was cut by 0 bases and J by 0 bases, with 11 bases left in between. The DNA of the CDR3 is TGCGCCAGCAGCTTGGCCAACGGGGCTAGCACAGATACGCAGTATTTT. It specifies CASSLANGASTDTQYF.

The CDR3 reads CASSQTGQGFYEQYF. The CDR3, as DNA: TGCGCCAGCAGCCAAACGGGACAGGGGTTCTACGAGCAGTACTTC. The chain joins TRBV4-1 to TRBJ2-7; 10 nucleotides match TRBD1. J gave up 3 bases and V 2 bases, and 4 bases lay outside the gene matches. CDR1 is MGHRA, CDR2 YSYEKL, per germline. CDR3 size: 15 residues.

This chain joins TRBV20-1 and TRBJ1-2; 7 nucleotides line up with TRBD1. CDR1 is DFQATT and CDR2 is SNEGSKA in the germline V gene (reference sequence). The CDR3 has 10 amino acids. J lost 10 bases, V lost 4 bases, and 3 bases had no gene match. The CDR3 sequence: CSATDRVYTF. The CDR3 region has the DNA TGCAGTGCTACCGACAGGGTCTACACCTTC.

This clonotype was seen only a few times. The chain combines TRBV12-3 or TRBV12-4 with TRBJ2-1, with D possibly matching TRBD1 (5 bases). The CDR3 has 11 residues. The V end lost 10 bases, the J end lost 9 bases, and 13 bases lay between the germline ends. In nucleotides, the CDR3 is TGTGCCAACCGGTGGGGCAGTGAGCAGTTCTTC. Its protein is CANRWGSEQFF.

This clonotype was counted only a few times. The chain couples TRBV5-1 to TRBJ1-2; 10 bases match TRBD1. This CDR3 region has 15 residues. Trimming cost V 0 bases and J 4 bases; bases outside gene matches: 3. Germline-derived CDR1 and CDR2 are SGHRS and YFSETQ. The CDR3 DNA reads TGCGCCAGCAGCTTGGGACAGGGGGCCGGCTATGGCTACACCTTC. Its protein product is CASSLGQGAGYGYTF.

The chain joins TRBV29-1 to TRBJ2-1; a weak D match, TRBD2 (5 bases). Trimming stripped 2 bases from V and 10 bases from J, with 9 bases between. From germline, CDR1 is SQVTM and CDR2 ANQGSEA. This CDR3 is built from 11 residues. The CDR3 DNA sequence: TGCAGCGTTGAATCCCCGGGGGAGCAGTTCTTC. Its protein product is CSVESPGEQFF.

The table lists this clonotype with a count of one. CDR3 DNA: TGTGCCAGCAGCCTCTGGGACAGGAGCATGAACACTGAAGCTTTCTTT. Protein: CASSLWDRSMNTEAFF. V gene TRBV12-3 or TRBV12-4 combines with J gene TRBJ1-1; 8 bases are a match to TRBD1. This CDR3 has 16 residues. V trimming: 6 bases; J trimming: 0 bases; junction bases outside the gene matches: 9.

In its sample, this clonotype was seen a few times. The chain joins TRBV18 to TRBJ2-3; D ambiguous. Germline V lookup: CDR1 KGHSH, CDR2 LQKENI. This CDR3 is built from 14 residues. Trimming pared 3 bases from V and 2 bases from J, leaving 9 bases between. Here the CDR3 reads CASSPPRPTDTQYF. The CDR3 DNA follows: TGTGCCAGCTCACCCCCTCGACCCACAGATACGCAGTATTTT.

This clonotype turned up a few times. The chain is built from TRBV3-1 and TRBJ2-3; D uncertain. The CDR3 runs 11 residues. Trimming removed 4 bases at V and 9 bases at J, with 8 bases between. The germline gives CDR1 LGHDT, CDR2 YNNKEL (reference sequence). This chain's CDR3 is CASSLTGTQYF. Here the CDR3 DNA reads TGTGCCAGCAGCCTGACTGGCACGCAGTATTTT.

The chain has TRBV4-3 and TRBJ2-7; D call uncertain. Between the trimmed V and J ends, which lost 0 bases and 4 bases, there was a span of 16 bases. Germline V gives CDR1 LGHNA, CDR2 YSLEER. The CDR3 extends over 16 amino acids. Here the CDR3 reads CASSQDLSGNGYEQYF. In DNA, the CDR3 is TGCGCCAGCAGCCAAGATCTCTCTGGGAACGGGTACGAGCAGTACTTC.

V and J are TRBV20-1 and TRBJ1-1; D not certain. Germline CDR1 DFQATT, CDR2 SNEGSKA (reference sequence). The V end was cut by 5 bases, the J end by 2 bases, with 3 bases between. The CDR3 spans 10 residues. CDR3 amino acids: CSAANTEAFF. CDR3 nucleotides: TGCAGTGCTGCTAACACTGAAGCTTTCTTT.

The chain combines TRBV3-1 with TRBJ1-1; D gene unclear. Trimming took 2 bases from V and 6 from J, leaving 10 bases between them. The germline V gene has CDR1 LGHDT and CDR2 YNNKEL (reference sequence). This CDR3 has 13 amino acids. The CDR3 DNA is TGTGCCAGCAGCCAACATCAGACGGCTGAAGCTTTCTTT. Translated: CASSQHQTAEAFF.

In its sample, this clonotype was seen a few times. The chain recombines TRBV4-1 with TRBJ2-3, with D perhaps TRBD2 (7 bases). V was cut by 5 bases and J by 6 bases, with 21 bases left in between. CDR1 is MGHRA, CDR2 YSYEKL, per germline. This CDR3 contains 16 residues. The DNA for the CDR3 is TGCGCCAGCAGCTTTAGACTAGCAGGGGACTCCGATACGCAGTATTTT. Protein: CASSFRLAGDSDTQYF.

This clonotype was detected ten times or more. The chain recombines TRBV7-2 with TRBJ2-5, with 7 bases matching TRBD1. V lost 1 base and J lost 6; bases outside the gene matches: 5. CDR3 length equals 14 residues. Germline V gene data show CDR1 as SGHTA and CDR2 as FQGNSA. CDR3 sequence: CASSLEGARKTQYF. The DNA for the CDR3 is TGTGCCAGCAGCTTAGAGGGGGCTAGAAAGACCCAGTACTTC.

This clonotype has only a few counts. The genes are TRBV18 and TRBJ2-1; D remains ambiguous. Germline loops: CDR1 KGHSH, CDR2 LQKENI. V shed 0 bases and J shed 0 bases, with 9 bases lying between them. This CDR3 is 16 amino acids long. For the CDR3, the DNA is TGTGCCAGCTCACCACCGTGGGTACTCTCCTACAATGAGCAGTTCTTC. Translation gives CASSPPWVLSYNEQFF.

This clonotype was seen repeatedly, ten times or more. The chain recombines TRBV5-1 with TRBJ2-3; D uncertain. The CDR3 consists of 12 residues. The V gene lost 4 bases and the J gene lost 1 base, with 4 bases spanning the gap. Per germline, CDR1 SGHRS and CDR2 YFSETQ. CDR3: CASSQRTDTQYF. The CDR3 DNA follows: TGCGCCAGCAGCCAACGCACAGATACGCAGTATTTT.

The V and J genes are TRBV7-8 and TRBJ2-3, with TRBD2 identical over 11 bases. Germline V gene lookup returns CDR1 SGHVS and CDR2 FQNEAQ. With V trimmed by 5 bases and J by 2 bases, 9 bases remained unmatched. The CDR3 consists of 17 residues. The CDR3 DNA follows: TGTGCCAGCAGCCCCCACAGGACTAGCGGGTTCACAGATACGCAGTATTTT. This codes for CASSPHRTSGFTDTQYF.

V gene TRBV7-6 combines with J gene TRBJ2-3; the match to TRBD2 covers 8 bases. The V gene's germline CDR1 is SGHVS and CDR2 FNYEAQ. The CDR3 covers 15 residues. Unmatched junction bases numbered 4, after V lost 5 bases and J lost 0 bases. The CDR3 DNA reads TGTGCCAGCAGCCCGACTAGCGCGAGCACAGATACGCAGTATTTT. Its protein is CASSPTSASTDTQYF.

This clonotype was counted at least ten times. The chain carries TRBV7-2 and TRBJ2-4; the D gene is possibly TRBD2 (6 bases). Germline CDR1 SGHTA, CDR2 FQGNSA. The CDR3 has 12 residues. Trimming took 5 bases from V and 15 from J, leaving 17 bases between them. The CDR3 DNA reads as TGTGCCAGCAGCCCGATTGGGGGGAATCCGTACTTC. The encoded protein is CASSPIGGNPYF.

The chain is built from TRBV28 and TRBJ2-2, with 9 nucleotides matching TRBD1. Germline lookup yields CDR1 MDHEN and CDR2 SYDVKM. V shed 3 bases and J 5 bases; nucleotides not matched to a gene: 13. The CDR3 runs 18 residues. The CDR3: CASSFGTHRGQWTGELFF. CDR3 sequence (DNA): TGTGCCAGCAGTTTTGGGACCCACAGGGGGCAATGGACCGGGGAGCTGTTTTTT.

This sequence joins TRBV29-1 and TRBJ2-1; D is unclear. From germline, CDR1 is SQVTM and CDR2 ANQGSEA. CDR3 size: 14 residues. Trimming pared 5 bases from V and 0 bases from J, leaving 11 bases between. This chain's CDR3 is CSVIGISSYNEQFF. In DNA form, the CDR3 reads TGCAGCGTTATTGGGATTAGCTCCTACAATGAGCAGTTCTTC.

CDR3 DNA: TGTGCCAGCAGCGGGGGCAGAAGGGGCTACGAGCAGTACTTC. Its protein is CASSGGRRGYEQYF. V usage is TRBV9 and J usage is TRBJ2-7; D may be TRBD1 (5 bases). V shed 3 bases and J shed 3 bases, with 13 bases lying between them. Germline CDR1 is SGDLS and CDR2 is YYNGEE. The length of the CDR3 is 14 residues.

The V call is TRBV10-2, the J call TRBJ2-1; 9 bases line up with TRBD2. The CDR3 extends over 19 amino acids. Germline values: CDR1 WSHSY, CDR2 SAAADI. V lost 3 bases to trimming and J lost 1 base; unmatched junction nucleotides: 13. The CDR3 sequence is CASSDGRGGIRGSYNEQFF. The CDR3 DNA reads as TGCGCCAGCAGTGATGGGCGGGGGGGCATTAGAGGGTCCTACAATGAGCAGTTCTTC.

V and J are TRBV6-5 and TRBJ1-1; 7 bases are shared with TRBD1. Germline assignment: CDR1 MNHEY and CDR2 SVGAGI. This CDR3 comprises 15 residues. The V and J ends lost 6 bases and 5 bases, in that order; junction bases with no gene match: 12. CDR3 DNA: TGTGCCAGCAGCCCCGGGACAGCTAGAGGGACTGAAGCTTTCTTT. It translates to CASSPGTARGTEAFF.

This clonotype turned up a few times. The chain recombines TRBV24-1 with TRBJ2-7; D not certain. V gave up 2 bases and J gave up 6 bases, with 10 bases separating them. Germline assignment: CDR1 KGHDR and CDR2 SFDVKD. The CDR3 length is 13 residues. The chain's CDR3 is CATSDYEAGEQYF. CDR3 sequence (DNA): TGTGCCACCAGTGATTACGAGGCTGGCGAGCAGTACTTC.

This clonotype appeared a few times. V and J are TRBV11-2 and TRBJ2-7, with D hard to call. V was trimmed by 5 bases and J by 7 bases, leaving 18 bases between them. CDR3 length: 14 residues. Germline V gene lookup returns CDR1 SGHAT and CDR2 FQNNGV. CDR3 DNA sequence: TGTGCCAGCAGCACGGACCCTCCTTTGAGTGAGCAGTACTTC. It yields the protein CASSTDPPLSEQYF.